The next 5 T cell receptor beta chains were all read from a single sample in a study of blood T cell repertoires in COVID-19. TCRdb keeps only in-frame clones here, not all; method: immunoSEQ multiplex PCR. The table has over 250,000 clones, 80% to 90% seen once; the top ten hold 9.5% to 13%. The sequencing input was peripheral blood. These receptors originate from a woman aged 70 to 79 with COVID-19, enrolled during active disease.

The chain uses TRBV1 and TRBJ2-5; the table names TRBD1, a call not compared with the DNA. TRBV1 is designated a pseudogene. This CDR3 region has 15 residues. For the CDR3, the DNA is TGCACCAGCAGCCAGAAACAGGACCAGCAAGAGACCCAGTACTTC. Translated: CTSSQKQDQQETQYF.

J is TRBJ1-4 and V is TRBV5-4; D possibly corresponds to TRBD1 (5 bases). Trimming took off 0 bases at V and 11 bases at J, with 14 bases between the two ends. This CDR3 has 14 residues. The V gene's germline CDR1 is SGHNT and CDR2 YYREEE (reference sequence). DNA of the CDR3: TGTGCCAGCAGCTTGGAAGGGGCGGCGAGGAAACTGTTTTTT. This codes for CASSLEGAARKLFF.

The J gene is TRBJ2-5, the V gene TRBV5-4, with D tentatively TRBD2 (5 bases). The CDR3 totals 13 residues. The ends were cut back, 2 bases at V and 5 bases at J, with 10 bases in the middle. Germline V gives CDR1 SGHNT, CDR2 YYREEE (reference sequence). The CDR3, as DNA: TGTGCCAGCAGCTTCTACACTAGGGAGACCCAGTACTTC. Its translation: CASSFYTRETQYF. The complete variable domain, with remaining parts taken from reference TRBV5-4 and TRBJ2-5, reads ETGVTQSPTHLIKTRGQQVTLRCSSQSGHNTVSWYQQALGQGPQFIFQYYREEENGRGNFPPRFSGLQFPNYSSELNVNALELDDSALYLCASSFYTRETQYFGPGTRLLVL.

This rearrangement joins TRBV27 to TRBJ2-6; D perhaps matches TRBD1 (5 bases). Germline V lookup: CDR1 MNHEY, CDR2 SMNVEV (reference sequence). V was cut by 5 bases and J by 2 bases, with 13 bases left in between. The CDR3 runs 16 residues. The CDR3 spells CASSTDNPPGANVLTF. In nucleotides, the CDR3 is TGTGCCAGCAGTACGGACAACCCCCCTGGGGCCAACGTCCTGACTTTC.

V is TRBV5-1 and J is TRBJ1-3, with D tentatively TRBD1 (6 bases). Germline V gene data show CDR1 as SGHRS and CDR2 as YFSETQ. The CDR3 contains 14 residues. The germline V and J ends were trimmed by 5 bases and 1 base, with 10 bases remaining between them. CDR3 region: CASREQGSGNTIYF. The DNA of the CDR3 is TGCGCCAGCAGAGAACAGGGTTCTGGAAACACCATATATTTT.